Shown below are 10 T cell receptor beta chains from a single sample sequenced in a study of cytomegalovirus exposure and HLA in healthy donors. The PCR ran on 60 Vbeta and 13 Jbeta primers. The method was immunoSEQ multiplex PCR; TCRdb's version includes in-frame clones alone and lacks a portion of them. The sample holds 170,000 or so clones, around 72% seen once. Sample: PBMCs. These receptors came from a woman aged 50 to 60 in good health and CMV-seropositive.

This sequence joins TRBV5-5 and TRBJ2-7; 12 positions agree with TRBD2. Germline V lookup: CDR1 SGHKS, CDR2 YYEKEE (reference sequence). CDR3 size: 16 residues. Trimming removed 4 bases from V and 0 bases from J; junction bases left unmatched: 5. For the CDR3, the DNA is TGTGCCAGCAGCCGGACTAGCGGGACATTCTCCTACGAGCAGTACTTC. Translated: CASSRTSGTFSYEQYF. Variable domain in full (rest from reference TRBV5-5 and TRBJ2-7): DAGVTQSPTHLIKTRGQQVTLRCSPISGHKSVSWYQQVLGQGPQFIFQYYEKEERGRGNFPDRFSARQFPNYSSELNVNALLLGDSALYLCASSRTSGTFSYEQYFGPGTRLTVT.

Note on this clone: An end of the junction does not agree with germline; a read error may underlie this. The genes are TRBV13 and TRBJ2-4, with 9 nucleotides matching TRBD1. Germline lookup yields CDR1 PRHDT and CDR2 FYEKMQ (reference sequence). The length of the CDR3 is 15 residues. CDR3 region: CASSSGQGVKNSQYF. CDR3 nucleotide sequence: TGTGCCAGCAGCTCGGGACAGGGCGTCAAAAACAGTCAGTACTTC.

The rearrangement joins TRBV2 to TRBJ2-1, with TRBD2 identical over 8 bases. Germline values: CDR1 SNHLY, CDR2 FYNNEI. CDR3 size: 15 residues. The V and J ends lost 5 bases and 6 bases, in that order; junction bases with no gene match: 9. The CDR3 is CASSRERESPNEQFF. The CDR3 coding sequence is TGTGCCAGCAGTAGAGAGCGGGAGAGCCCCAATGAGCAGTTCTTC.

This rearrangement joins TRBV30 to TRBJ2-7, with D possibly matching TRBD2 (6 bases). Trimming cost V 0 bases and J 5 bases, with 14 bases left between them. The CDR3 runs to 14 residues. Germline CDR1 and CDR2: GTSNPN and SVGIG (reference sequence). DNA for the CDR3: TGTGCCTGGAGTGTACAAGCGTCGGGGGACGAGCAGTACTTC. It specifies CAWSVQASGDEQYF.

CDR3: CASSQTPTTEAFF. CDR3 in DNA: TGTGCCAGCAGCCAAACACCCACGACTGAAGCTTTCTTT. The V call is TRBV6-6, the J call TRBJ1-1; D remains unclear. The germline V gene encodes CDR1 MNHNY and CDR2 SVGAGI (reference sequence). The CDR3 totals 13 residues. V was clipped by 6 bases and J by 5 bases, with 13 bases between them.

As regards this clone: The sample contains more than one DNA sequence encoding this CDR3. Here the CDR3 reads CASSQDMSPLQYF. Here the CDR3 DNA reads TGCGCCAGCAGCCAAGATATGAGTCCCCTGCAGTACTTC. This chain links TRBV4-1 with TRBJ2-7; no firm D call. The V gene's germline CDR1 is MGHRA and CDR2 YSYEKL. V was trimmed by 0 bases and J by 9 bases, leaving 12 bases between them. The CDR3 spans 13 residues.

This clone has only one observation. V and J are TRBV7-9 and TRBJ2-1; D perhaps matches TRBD2 (6 bases). This CDR3 spans 14 amino acids. Trimming stripped 7 bases from V and 5 bases from J, with 15 bases between. Germline-derived CDR1 and CDR2 are SEHNR and FQNEAQ (reference sequence). The CDR3 nucleotides read TGTGCCAGCACCTCCCTGCGGGGTAACAATGAGCAGTTCTTC. Translation: CASTSLRGNNEQFF.

J is TRBJ1-2 and V is TRBV7-2, with 9 positions matching TRBD1. Germline CDR1 is SGHTA and CDR2 is FQGNSA. The CDR3 is made up of 13 amino acids. The J segment lost 6 bases and the V segment lost 3 bases, leaving 2 bases of the junction unmatched. This chain's CDR3 is CASSLDRGDGYTF. The CDR3 bases are TGTGCCAGCAGCTTGGACAGGGGAGATGGCTACACCTTC.

This clone showed up just a few times. The chain couples TRBV2 to TRBJ2-1, with TRBD2 identical over 8 bases. The CDR3 is made up of 12 amino acids. J was trimmed by 7 bases and V by 6 bases; bases with no gene match: 2. CDR1 and CDR2 from the germline V gene are SNHLY and FYNNEI. This CDR3 is CASRLAENEQFF. CDR3 coding DNA: TGTGCCAGCAGACTAGCGGAGAATGAGCAGTTCTTC.

This chain connects TRBV28 to TRBJ2-7, with TRBD2 identical over 9 bases. Trimming cost V 5 bases and J 3 bases; bases outside gene matches: 5. The CDR3 sequence is 14 residues long. The germline CDR1 and CDR2 sequences are MDHEN and SYDVKM. In DNA, the CDR3 is TGTGCCAGCAGTCCTAGCGGGAACTACTACGAGCAGTACTTC. This encodes CASSPSGNYYEQYF.